This TCR beta chain was recovered during a study of blood T cell repertoires in COVID-19. This clone was found once. The CDR3 extends over 14 amino acids. Germline CDR1 reads SGDLS; CDR2 reads YYNGEE. Trimming cost V 2 bases and J 0 bases, with 6 bases left between them. Sequenced by immunoSEQ multiplex PCR; TCRdb stores in-frame clones only, minus some. This sample yields almost 200,000 clones, of which 70% to 90% are seen a single time; more than 0.7% belongs to the top ten. The sequence was obtained from a woman in her 70s with acute or convalescent COVID-19. J is TRBJ1-5 and V is TRBV9, with unresolved D. Sample: peripheral blood. The CDR3 region is CASSVGDSNQPQHF. The CDR3 bases are TGTGCCAGCAGCGTCGGGGATAGCAATCAGCCCCAGCATTTT.